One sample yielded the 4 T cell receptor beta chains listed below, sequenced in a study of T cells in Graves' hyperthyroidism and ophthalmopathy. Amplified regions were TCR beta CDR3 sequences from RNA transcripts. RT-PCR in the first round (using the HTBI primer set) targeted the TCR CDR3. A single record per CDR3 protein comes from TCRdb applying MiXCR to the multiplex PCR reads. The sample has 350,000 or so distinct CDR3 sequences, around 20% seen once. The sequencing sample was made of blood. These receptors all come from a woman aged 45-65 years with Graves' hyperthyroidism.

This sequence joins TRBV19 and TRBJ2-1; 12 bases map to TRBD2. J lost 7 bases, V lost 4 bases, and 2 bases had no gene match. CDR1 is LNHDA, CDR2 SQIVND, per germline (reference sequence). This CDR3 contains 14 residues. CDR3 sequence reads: CASSTSGRANEQFF. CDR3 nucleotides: TGTGCCAGTAGTACTAGCGGGAGGGCTAATGAGCAGTTCTTC.

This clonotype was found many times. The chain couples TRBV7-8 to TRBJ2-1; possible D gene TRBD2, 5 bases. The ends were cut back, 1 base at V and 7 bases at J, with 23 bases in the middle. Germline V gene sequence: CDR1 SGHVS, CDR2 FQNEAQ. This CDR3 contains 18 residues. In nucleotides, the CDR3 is TGTGCCAGCAGCTTAGAATATGAGGGCGTAAGGTCGTTTAATGAGCAGTTCTTC. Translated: CASSLEYEGVRSFNEQFF.

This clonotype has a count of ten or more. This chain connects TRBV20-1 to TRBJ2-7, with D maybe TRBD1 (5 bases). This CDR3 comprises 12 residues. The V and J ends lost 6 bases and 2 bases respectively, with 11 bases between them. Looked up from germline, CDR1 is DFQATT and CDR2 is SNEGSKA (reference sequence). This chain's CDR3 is CSADIIPYEQYF. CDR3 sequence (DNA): TGCAGTGCGGACATAATCCCCTACGAGCAGTACTTC.

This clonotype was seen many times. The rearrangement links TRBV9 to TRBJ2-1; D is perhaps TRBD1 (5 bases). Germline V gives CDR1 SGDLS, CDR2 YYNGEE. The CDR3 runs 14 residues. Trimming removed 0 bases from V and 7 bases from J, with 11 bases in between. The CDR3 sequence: CASSVDGRENEQFF. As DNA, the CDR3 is TGTGCCAGCAGCGTAGACGGCAGGGAAAATGAGCAGTTCTTC.